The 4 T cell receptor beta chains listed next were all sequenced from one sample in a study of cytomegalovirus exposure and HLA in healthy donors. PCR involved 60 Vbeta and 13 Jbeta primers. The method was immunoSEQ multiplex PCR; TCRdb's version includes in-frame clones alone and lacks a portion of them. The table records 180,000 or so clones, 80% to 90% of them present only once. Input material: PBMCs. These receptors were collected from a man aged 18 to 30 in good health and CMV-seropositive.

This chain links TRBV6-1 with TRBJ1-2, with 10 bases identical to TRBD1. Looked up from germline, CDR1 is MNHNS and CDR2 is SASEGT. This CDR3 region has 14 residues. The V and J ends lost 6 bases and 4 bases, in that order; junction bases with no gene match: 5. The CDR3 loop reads CASSDRGHLYGYTF. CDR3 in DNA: TGTGCCAGCAGCGACAGGGGGCATCTCTATGGCTACACCTTC.

The chain's CDR3 is CASRGPGTGELFF. The CDR3 DNA reads TGTGCCAGCAGGGGCCCCGGTACCGGGGAGCTGTTTTTT. The chain uses TRBV7-6 and TRBJ2-2; D unclear. CDR3 size: 13 residues. Germline V gene sequence: CDR1 SGHVS, CDR2 FNYEAQ. Trimming took off 6 bases at V and 5 bases at J, with 10 bases between the two ends.

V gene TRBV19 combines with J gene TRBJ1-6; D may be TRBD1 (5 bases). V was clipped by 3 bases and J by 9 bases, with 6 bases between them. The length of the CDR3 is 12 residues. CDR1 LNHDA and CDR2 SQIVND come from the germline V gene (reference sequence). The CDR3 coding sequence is TGTGCCAGTAGTATCGGGGGTTCACCCCTCCACTTT. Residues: CASSIGGSPLHF. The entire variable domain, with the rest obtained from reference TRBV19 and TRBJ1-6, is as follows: DGGITQSPKYLFRKEGQNVTLSCEQNLNHDAMYWYRQDPGQGLRLIYYSQIVNDFQKGDIAEGYSVSREKKESFPLTVTSAQKNPTAFYLCASSIGGSPLHFGNGTRLTVT.

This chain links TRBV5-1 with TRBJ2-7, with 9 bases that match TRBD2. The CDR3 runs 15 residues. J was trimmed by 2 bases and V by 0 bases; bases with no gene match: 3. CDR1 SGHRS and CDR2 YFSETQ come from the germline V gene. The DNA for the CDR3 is TGCGCCAGCAGCTTGGGTAGCGGGGGCACCTACGAGCAGTACTTC. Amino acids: CASSLGSGGTYEQYF.